The rows below give T cell receptor beta chains drawn from one sample of a study of breast tumors, draining lymph nodes, adjacent tissues. One entry per CDR3 protein results from TCRdb running MiXCR on the multiplex PCR reads. The sample has approximately 280,000 distinct CDR3 sequences; roughly 31% are singletons. Specimen: axillary lymph node tissue. The source of these receptors is a female donor with breast cancer. Some clones in this sample may be carry-over from other donors' samples. Each CDR3 is given with its conserved first and last residue. A D gene is named only where the DNA matches it firmly. Clone size, where shown, is once, few, many, or a class for clones that have expanded.

v_gene,j_gene,d_gene,abundance,CDR3aa,CDR3nt
TRBV15,TRBJ2-3,.,many,CATSRIGADTQYF,TGTGCCACCAGCAGAATAGGAGCAGATACGCAGTATTTT
TRBV3-1,TRBJ2-1,TRBD2,few,CASSPRTSGRAYNEQFF,TGTGCCAGCAGCCCTCGGACTAGCGGGAGGGCCTACAATGAGCAGTTCTTC
TRBV5-1,TRBJ2-7,TRBD2,.,CASSRREDNHEQYF,TGTGCCAGCTCACGGCGGGAGGATAACCACGAGCAGTACTTC
TRBV27,TRBJ2-7,TRBD1,few,CASSHSGGWYEQYF,TGTGCCAGCAGTCATTCAGGGGGCTGGTACGAGCAGTACTTC
TRBV11-2,TRBJ2-5,.,many,CASSLVLGGSQETQYF,TGTGCCAGCAGCTTAGTTTTAGGGGGTAGCCAAGAGACCCAGTACTTC
TRBV20-1,TRBJ2-3,TRBD2,many,CSAGREAGGPGDTQYF,TGCAGTGCTGGAAGGGAGGCGGGAGGGCCGGGGGATACGCAGTATTTT
TRBV7-8,TRBJ1-1,.,.,CASNLRRGGNTEAFF,TGCGCCAGCAACTTACGTAGGGGTGGTAACACTGAAGCTTTCTTT
TRBV10-1,TRBJ2-3,.,many,CASSEGSSVSTDTQYF,TGCGCCAGCAGCGAGGGCTCTAGCGTAAGCACAGATACGCAGTATTTT
TRBV10-2,TRBJ2-4,.,many,CASSESGYIQYF,TGCGCCAGCAGTGAGTCCGGGTATATTCAGTACTTC
TRBV20-1,TRBJ2-7,.,many,CSASGKGGPSYEQYF,TGCAGTGCTAGTGGAAAAGGGGGGCCTAGCTACGAGCAGTACTTC
TRBV5-1,TRBJ2-3,TRBD2,many,CASSLEGGEGTDTQYF,TGCGCCAGCAGCTTGGAGGGCGGGGAGGGGACAGATACGCAGTATTTT
TRBV20-1,TRBJ2-4,.,.,CSARDLGGLNIQYF,TGCAGTGCTAGAGATTTAGGTGGACTAAACATTCAGTACTTC
TRBV5-6,TRBJ2-5,TRBD1,many,CASSPGQAVAETQYF,TGTGCCAGCAGTCCGGGACAGGCGGTCGCGGAGACCCAGTACTTC
TRBV5-4,TRBJ1-5,.,.,CASSLGVTQPQHF,TGTGCCAGCAGCTTGGGGGTCACTCAGCCCCAGCATTTT
TRBV12-3/TRBV12-4,TRBJ2-1,.,.,CASSRLVGYDEQFF,TGTGCCAGCAGCCGACTAGTGGGCTACGATGAGCAGTTCTTC
TRBV29-1,TRBJ1-4,.,.,CSVPGGGGNEKLFF,TGCAGCGTCCCGGGGGGGGGGGGGAATGAAAAACTGTTTTTT
TRBV5-1,TRBJ2-2,.,many,CASSYSSTNTGELFF,TGCGCCAGCAGCTATTCATCTACGAACACCGGGGAGCTGTTTTTT
TRBV7-8,TRBJ2-1,.,many,CASSRGTSYNEQFF,TGTGCCAGCAGCCGAGGGACCTCCTACAATGAGCAGTTCTTC
TRBV20-1,TRBJ1-2,.,many,CRTGTTNYGYTF,TGCAGAACAGGGACCACTAACTATGGCTACACCTTC
TRBV20-1,TRBJ2-3,TRBD2,many,CSARNSAGGLHTQYF,TGCAGTGCTAGGAACTCTGCGGGAGGGTTGCATACGCAGTATTTT
TRBV6-5,TRBJ2-3,.,many,CASSYSLPDTQYF,TGTGCCAGCAGTTACTCGCTCCCAGATACGCAGTATTTT
TRBV9,TRBJ1-3,.,many,CASSVGGFGNTIYF,TGTGCCAGCAGCGTAGGAGGATTTGGAAACACCATATATTTT
TRBV12-3/TRBV12-4,TRBJ2-2,TRBD1,many,CASSFLVRQGGNTGELFF,TGTGCCAGCAGTTTCCTCGTTAGACAGGGGGGGAACACCGGGGAGCTGTTTTTT
TRBV30,TRBJ2-3,.,.,CAWSGNTQYF,TGTGCCTGGAGCGGAAATACGCAGTATTTT
TRBV10-3,TRBJ1-2,.,.,CASSRRQVRGGNTF,TGTGCCAGCAGTCGCCGACAGGTCAGGGGTGGAAACACCTTC
TRBV15,TRBJ1-5,TRBD1,once,CATSRFSGTGVGQPQHF,TGTGCCACCAGCAGGTTCTCCGGGACAGGGGTCGGTCAGCCCCAGCATTTT
TRBV12-3/TRBV12-4,TRBJ2-3,TRBD1,many,CASDDRGTDTQYF,TGTGCCAGCGATGACAGGGGCACAGATACGCAGTATTTT
TRBV5-1,TRBJ2-1,.,many,CASSPESSASSYNEQFF,TGCGCCAGCAGCCCTGAATCTAGCGCGAGCTCCTACAATGAGCAGTTCTTC
TRBV2,TRBJ2-1,.,many,CASSADGSGNEQFF,TGTGCCAGCAGTGCGGACGGGAGCGGCAATGAGCAGTTCTTC
TRBV6-1,TRBJ2-1,.,many,CASRTAAGYSNEQFF,TGTGCCAGCAGGACGGCTGCTGGATACTCCAATGAGCAGTTCTTC
TRBV4-1,TRBJ1-2,.,many,CASSPTTNYGYTF,TGCGCCAGCAGCCCGACTACTAACTATGGCTACACCTTC
TRBV10-3,TRBJ1-1,.,.,CAISEGAHRTEAFF,TGTGCCATCAGTGAGGGGGCGCATCGCACTGAAGCTTTCTTT
TRBV7-2,TRBJ1-2,TRBD1,.,CASSARQGGSYGYTF,TGTGCCAGCAGCGCCCGCCAAGGGGGCTCCTATGGCTACACCTTC
TRBV9,TRBJ2-2,.,many,CASRRGGLFSNTGELFF,TGTGCCAGCAGGAGGGGGGGGCTATTTTCGAACACCGGGGAGCTGTTTTTT
TRBV2,TRBJ2-3,.,many,CASSDPLYGAGWASRDPDTQYF,TGTGCCAGCAGTGATCCCTTATATGGGGCAGGGTGGGCTAGCAGAGACCCGGATACGCAGTATTTT
TRBV7-2,TRBJ2-2,.,many,CASSSRVIGGANTGELFF,TGTGCCAGCAGCTCCAGGGTCATAGGGGGGGCGAACACCGGGGAGCTGTTTTTT
TRBV5-4,TRBJ2-2,.,few,CASSLEGGTGELFF,TGTGCCAGCAGCTTGGAGGGGGGCACCGGGGAGCTGTTTTTT
TRBV5-1,TRBJ2-1,.,many,CASSLTGTWNEQFF,TGCGCCAGCAGCTTAACCGGGACCTGGAATGAGCAGTTCTTC
TRBV10-2,TRBJ1-2,.,many,CASRPGEGAYGYTF,TGCGCCAGCAGACCCGGTGAAGGGGCCTATGGCTACACCTTC
TRBV6-1,TRBJ1-5,.,.,CASSHSRGGGNQPQHF,TGTGCCAGCAGTCATAGCCGGGGAGGTGGCAATCAGCCCCAGCATTTT
TRBV28,TRBJ2-7,.,few,CASSSTPRARYEQYF,TGTGCCAGCAGTTCCACCCCCAGGGCCCGCTACGAGCAGTACTTC
TRBV20-1,TRBJ2-5,TRBD2,many,CSARDPSGFVETQYF,TGCAGTGCTAGAGATCCTAGCGGGTTTGTAGAGACCCAGTACTTC
TRBV6-1,TRBJ2-7,.,few,CASSYRTVTPYEQYF,TGTGCCAGCAGTTACCGGACAGTTACGCCCTACGAGCAGTACTTC
TRBV10-3,TRBJ1-2,.,many,CAISVPGGYGYTF,TGTGCCATCAGTGTCCCTGGGGGCTATGGCTACACCTTC
TRBV7-9,TRBJ2-1,TRBD2,few,CASRPSGTSGRGYHNEQFF,TGTGCCAGCAGGCCCTCGGGGACTAGCGGGAGAGGGTACCACAATGAGCAGTTCTTC
TRBV7-2,TRBJ2-7,.,few,CASSPLPQPSLRAEQYF,TGTGCCAGCTCACCGCTACCTCAACCTAGCCTTCGGGCCGAGCAGTACTTC
TRBV30,TRBJ2-5,.,.,CAWTGNVGETQYF,TGTGCCTGGACAGGGAATGTTGGTGAGACCCAGTACTTC
TRBV19,TRBJ2-3,.,many,CASSATGRMWDTQYF,TGTGCCAGTAGTGCCACGGGCCGAATGTGGGATACGCAGTATTTT
TRBV11-3,TRBJ2-3,TRBD2,many,CASSFGGLADTDTQYF,TGTGCCAGCAGCTTCGGGGGACTAGCGGACACAGATACGCAGTATTTT
TRBV29-1,TRBJ1-2,TRBD1,.,CSVTGDYGYTF,TGCAGCGTCACAGGGGACTATGGCTACACCTTC
TRBV10-1,TRBJ2-3,TRBD2,many,CASSESGTAGGRTDTQYF,TGCGCCAGCAGTGAATCCGGGACCGCGGGAGGTAGGACAGATACGCAGTATTTT
TRBV6-2/TRBV6-3,TRBJ1-6,.,.,CASSHSVPADSPLHF,TGTGCCAGCAGTCACTCAGTTCCAGCGGATTCACCCCTCCACTTT
TRBV5-1,TRBJ1-2,.,many,CASSGNPKGGYTF,TGCGCCAGCAGCGGGAATCCCAAGGGCGGCTACACCTTC